This T cell receptor beta chain was captured by sequencing in a study of blood T cells in healthy people across ages. Study findings and constraints: Per million T cells, the diversity of TCR beta decreased roughly linearly as age advanced. Because sorting was not performed, PBMCs prevented conclusive naive versus antigen-experienced comparison.

Using a J-beta primer mix together with a sample-barcoded 5' primer, a second PCR was run for about 7 to 12 cycles. Each cDNA molecule carried a tag from a template-switch adaptor that contained 12 random nucleotides. Each CDR3 protein gets one entry after TCRdb re-called the 5' RACE reads with MiXCR. In the table there are about 1.4 million distinct CDR3 sequences, 45% to 70% of which are singletons. Healthy individuals of Caucasian origin from Russia, aged 6 to 90, served as donors. In regard to this clonotype: What it binds is not known.

The CDR3 sequence is 15 residues long. Trimming pared 3 bases from V and 2 bases from J, leaving 15 bases between. Germline values: CDR1 SQVTM, CDR2 ANQGSEA. Sequencing was done on a sample of blood. The sequence was obtained from a man between 18 and 35 years old in good health. The gene calls are TRBV29-1 and TRBJ2-3; D is ambiguous. CDR3 sequence reads: CSVDPTDRSTDTQYF. The DNA for the CDR3 is TGCAGCGTTGACCCCACAGATAGGTCCACAGATACGCAGTATTTT.